This T cell receptor (beta chain) was identified in a study of control samples from healthy donors and cancer patients. Trimming shortened V by 0 bases and J by 5 bases, and 8 bases separated the two germline ends. Germline V lookup: CDR1 SGHRS, CDR2 YFSETQ. The CDR3 length is 14 residues. Clones were sequenced by immunoSEQ multiplex PCR, and TCRdb holds only the in-frame ones, with some missing. This repertoire shows around 200,000 clones, 91% found once; its top ten account for roughly 1.6%. The sample consisted of blood. The source of this sequence is a woman in her twenties or thirties in good health. The rearrangement links TRBV5-1 to TRBJ1-4; no clear D. The CDR3 region is CASSLDKPNEKLFF. DNA of the CDR3: TGCGCCAGCAGCTTGGACAAACCGAATGAAAAACTGTTTTTT.